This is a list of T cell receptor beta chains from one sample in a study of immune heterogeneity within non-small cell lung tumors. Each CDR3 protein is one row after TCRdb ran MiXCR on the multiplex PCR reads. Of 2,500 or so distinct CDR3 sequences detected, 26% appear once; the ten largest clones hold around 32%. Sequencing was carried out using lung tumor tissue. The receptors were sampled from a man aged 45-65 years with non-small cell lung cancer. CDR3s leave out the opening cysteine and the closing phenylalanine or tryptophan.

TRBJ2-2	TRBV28	ASRPGQGGELF
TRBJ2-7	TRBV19	ASSPGQGAYEQY
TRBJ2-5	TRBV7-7	ASSLGHGVGETQY
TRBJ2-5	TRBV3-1	ASSPPEGMETQY
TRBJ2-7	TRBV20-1	STHDFLSPYEQY
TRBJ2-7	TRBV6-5	ASSSLRLAGGEQY
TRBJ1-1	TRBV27	ASSLQMNTEAF